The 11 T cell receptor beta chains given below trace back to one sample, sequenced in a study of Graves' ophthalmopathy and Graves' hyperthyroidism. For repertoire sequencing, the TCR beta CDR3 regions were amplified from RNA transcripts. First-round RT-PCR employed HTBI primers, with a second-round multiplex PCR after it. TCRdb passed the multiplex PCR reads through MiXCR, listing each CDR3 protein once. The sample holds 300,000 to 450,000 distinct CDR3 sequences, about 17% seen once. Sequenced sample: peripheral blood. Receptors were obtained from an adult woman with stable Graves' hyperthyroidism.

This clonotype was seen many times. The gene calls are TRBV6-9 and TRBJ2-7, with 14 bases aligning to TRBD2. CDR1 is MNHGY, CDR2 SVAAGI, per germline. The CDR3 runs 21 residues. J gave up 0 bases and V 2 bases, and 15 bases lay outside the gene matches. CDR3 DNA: TGTGCCAGCAGTTATAGGCACAGCGTAGGGGGGACTAGCGGGAGCTCCTACGAGCAGTACTTC. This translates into CASSYRHSVGGTSGSSYEQYF.

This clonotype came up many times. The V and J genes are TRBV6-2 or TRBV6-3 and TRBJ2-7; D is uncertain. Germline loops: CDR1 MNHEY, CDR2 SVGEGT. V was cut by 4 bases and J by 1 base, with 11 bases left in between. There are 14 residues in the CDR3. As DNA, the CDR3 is TGTGCCAGCAGTTCTGCTAAACTGTCCTACGAGCAGTACTTC. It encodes CASSSAKLSYEQYF.

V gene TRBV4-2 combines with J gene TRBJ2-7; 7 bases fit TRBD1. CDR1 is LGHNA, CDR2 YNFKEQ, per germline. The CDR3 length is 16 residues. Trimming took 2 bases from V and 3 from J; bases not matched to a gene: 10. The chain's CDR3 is CASSQFFGQEYYEQYF. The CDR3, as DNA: TGTGCCAGCAGCCAATTTTTTGGACAGGAATACTACGAGCAGTACTTC.

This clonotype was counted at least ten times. Here the CDR3 reads CASSFNRDSPLTTNQPQHF. CDR3 nucleotide sequence: TGTGCCAGCAGCTTCAACCGGGACAGCCCCTTAACGACAAATCAGCCCCAGCATTTT. The chain is built from TRBV12-3 or TRBV12-4 and TRBJ1-5; 7 nucleotides line up with TRBD1. With 6 bases clipped from V and 4 bases from J, the junction kept 21 bases outside the gene matches. The CDR3 loop spans 19 amino acids.

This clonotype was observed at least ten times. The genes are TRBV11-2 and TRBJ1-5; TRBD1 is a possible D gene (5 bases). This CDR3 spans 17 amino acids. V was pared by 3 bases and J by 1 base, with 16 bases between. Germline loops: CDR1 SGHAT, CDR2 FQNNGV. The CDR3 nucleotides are TGTGCCAGCAGCTTCTCAGGGAGGATGAGGAGCAATCAGCCCCAGCATTTT. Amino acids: CASSFSGRMRSNQPQHF.

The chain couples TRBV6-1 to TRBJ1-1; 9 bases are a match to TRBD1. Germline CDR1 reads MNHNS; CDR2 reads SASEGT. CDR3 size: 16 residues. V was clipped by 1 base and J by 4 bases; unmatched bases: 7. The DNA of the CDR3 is TGTGCCAGCAGTGAAGGGGGGACAGGGTTAGTCACTGAAGCTTTCTTT. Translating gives CASSEGGTGLVTEAFF.

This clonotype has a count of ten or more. The DNA of the CDR3 is TGTGCCAGCAGTCCCACACCGGGACCCGGAGTCAACTATGGCTACACCTTC. Translating it yields CASSPTPGPGVNYGYTF. The V call is TRBV6-2 or TRBV6-3, the J call TRBJ1-2, with a tentative D call TRBD1 (5 bases). V shed 5 bases and J shed 2 bases, with 21 bases lying between them. The CDR3 is 17 residues long. Germline CDR1 and CDR2: MNHEY and SVGEGT.

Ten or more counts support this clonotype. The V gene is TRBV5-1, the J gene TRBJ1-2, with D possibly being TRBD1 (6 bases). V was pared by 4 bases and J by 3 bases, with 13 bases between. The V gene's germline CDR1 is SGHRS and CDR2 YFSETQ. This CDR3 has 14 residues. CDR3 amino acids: CASSVEGVDYGYTF. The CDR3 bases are TGCGCCAGCAGCGTTGAGGGGGTTGACTATGGCTACACCTTC. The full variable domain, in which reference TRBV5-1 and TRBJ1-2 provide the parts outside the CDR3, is KAGVTQTPRYLIKTRGQQVTLSCSPISGHRSVSWYQQTPGQGLQFLFEYFSETQRNKGNFPGRFSGRQFSNSRSEMNVSTLELGDSALYLCASSVEGVDYGYTFGSGTRLTVV.

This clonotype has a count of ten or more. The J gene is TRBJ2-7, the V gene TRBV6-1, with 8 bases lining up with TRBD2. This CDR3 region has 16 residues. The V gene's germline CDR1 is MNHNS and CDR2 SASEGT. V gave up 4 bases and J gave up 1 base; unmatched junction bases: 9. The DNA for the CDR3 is TGTGCCAGCAGTGGAATCCTGGGACTAGTTTCCTACGAGCAGTACTTC. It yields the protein CASSGILGLVSYEQYF.

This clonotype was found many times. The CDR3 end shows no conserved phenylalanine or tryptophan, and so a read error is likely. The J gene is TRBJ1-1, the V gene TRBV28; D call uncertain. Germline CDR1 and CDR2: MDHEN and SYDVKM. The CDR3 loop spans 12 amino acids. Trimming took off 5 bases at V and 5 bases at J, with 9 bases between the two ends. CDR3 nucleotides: TGTGCCAGCAGTGAAGCCGGTACTGAAGCTTTCCTT. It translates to CASSEAGTEAFL.

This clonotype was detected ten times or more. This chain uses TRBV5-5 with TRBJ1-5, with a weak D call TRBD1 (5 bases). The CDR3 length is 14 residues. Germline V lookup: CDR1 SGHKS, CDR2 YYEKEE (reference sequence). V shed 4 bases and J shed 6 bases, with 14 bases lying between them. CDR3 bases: TGTGCCAGCAGCCTCCGGGACCCGGGTCAGCCCCAGCATTTT. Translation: CASSLRDPGQPQHF.